This is a list of T cell receptor beta chains from one sample in a study of PD-L1 blockade in urothelial cancer. The protocol was immunoSEQ multiplex PCR, while the TCRdb copy is restricted to in-frame clones and leaves out a portion. The table lists approximately 58,000 clones, almost 85% of them singletons. The sample consisted of PBMCs, taken around atezolizumab (anti-PD-L1) treatment. The origin of the receptors is a man between 65 and 85 years old with urothelial cancer. Both conserved end residues are part of each CDR3. Each record gives: CDR3 DNA, CDR3 protein, V gene, CDR3 length, clone size, J gene, D gene. A D gene is named only where the DNA matches it firmly. Size tells how often a clone was seen (once, few, many) or the class of an expanded clone, and some rows leave it out.

CDR3nt: TGTGCCAGCAGCCCGGGACTAGCGGGAGGGACCGGGGAGCTGTTTTTT
CDR3aa: CASSPGLAGGTGELFF
v_gene: TRBV11-3
len: 16
abundance: NA
j_gene: TRBJ2-2
d_gene: TRBD2

CDR3nt: TGTGCCAGTAAAAAAGGGACAGAACTTAACTATGGCTACACCTTC
CDR3aa: CASKKGTELNYGYTF
v_gene: TRBV19
len: 15
abundance: NA
j_gene: TRBJ1-2
d_gene: TRBD1

CDR3nt: TGTGCCAGCAGCGCTAGCAGGACCCTCCTCAATGAGCAGTTCTTC
CDR3aa: CASSASRTLLNEQFF
v_gene: TRBV9
len: 15
abundance: NA
j_gene: TRBJ2-1
d_gene: NA

CDR3nt: TGTGCCAGCAGCTTAGGTGGACTTGGTTCAGAGACCCAGTACTTC
CDR3aa: CASSLGGLGSETQYF
v_gene: TRBV11-2
len: 15
abundance: NA
j_gene: TRBJ2-5
d_gene: NA

CDR3nt: TGTGCCAGCAGCCCACAGGGATTCTCTAGCACAGATACGCAGTATTTT
CDR3aa: CASSPQGFSSTDTQYF
v_gene: TRBV5-6
len: 16
abundance: NA
j_gene: TRBJ2-3
d_gene: NA

CDR3nt: TGTGCCAGCAGCTTGAGGGGACAGGGGGCTCAGCCCCAGCATTTT
CDR3aa: CASSLRGQGAQPQHF
v_gene: TRBV5-6
len: 15
abundance: NA
j_gene: TRBJ1-5
d_gene: TRBD1

CDR3nt: TGTGCCAGCAGTGCGGACAGGGGGCAGGACTATGGCTACACCTTC
CDR3aa: CASSADRGQDYGYTF
v_gene: TRBV27
len: 15
abundance: few
j_gene: TRBJ1-2
d_gene: TRBD1

CDR3nt: TGCGCCAGCAGCTTGGCCTTAGCGGAGTTAAACAATGAGCAGTTCTTC
CDR3aa: CASSLALAELNNEQFF
v_gene: TRBV5-1
len: 16
abundance: NA
j_gene: TRBJ2-1
d_gene: NA

CDR3nt: TGTGCCAGCGGGGGGACAGGGGAAGAAAAACTGTTTTTT
CDR3aa: CASGGTGEEKLFF
v_gene: TRBV2
len: 13
abundance: NA
j_gene: TRBJ1-4
d_gene: TRBD1

CDR3nt: TGCGCCAGCAGCCCCGATACCAGGGGGGACACCATATATTTT
CDR3aa: CASSPDTRGDTIYF
v_gene: TRBV5-1
len: 14
abundance: NA
j_gene: TRBJ1-3
d_gene: TRBD1

CDR3nt: TGTGCCAGCAGCTTGGAACTAGCGGACAATGAGCAGTTCTTC
CDR3aa: CASSLELADNEQFF
v_gene: TRBV5-6
len: 14
abundance: NA
j_gene: TRBJ2-1
d_gene: TRBD2

CDR3nt: TGTGCCAGCAGCGTAGTGGTGGGGCGTGAAGTTGAGCAGTTCTTC
CDR3aa: CASSVVVGREVEQFF
v_gene: TRBV9
len: 15
abundance: NA
j_gene: TRBJ2-1
d_gene: NA

CDR3nt: TGTGCCAGCAGCTTAGCACTAGCGGGATCTGGGGAGCAGTTCTTC
CDR3aa: CASSLALAGSGEQFF
v_gene: TRBV11-2
len: 15
abundance: NA
j_gene: TRBJ2-1
d_gene: TRBD2

CDR3nt: TGTGCCCAGGGGCGGGAGACGAACACCGGGGAGCTGTTTTTT
CDR3aa: CAQGRETNTGELFF
v_gene: TRBV30
len: 14
abundance: few
j_gene: TRBJ2-2
d_gene: NA